This is a list of T cell receptor beta chains from one sample in a study of vaccination and CD4 T cells after COVID-19. Using its own MiXCR run on the PCR reads, TCRdb lists one record per CDR3 protein. The sample records around 19,000 distinct CDR3 sequences, about 40% being singletons. These receptors' targets are unknown. The specimen was CD4+ T cells from blood, cultured in vitro. The receptor set was obtained from a human donor who had recovered from COVID-19. Each CDR3 is given with its conserved first and last residue. Fields, in order: clone size, V gene, J gene, D gene, CDR3 protein, CDR3 DNA. The D gene is left open where the match is weak. Rows may omit the clone size; those that give it use once, few, many or a size class.

-,TRBV18,TRBJ2-7,-,CASSPQFSAYEQYF,TGTGCCAGCTCACCGCAGTTCTCGGCCTACGAGCAGTACTTC
few,TRBV18,TRBJ2-3,-,CASSPSRDTQYF,TGTGCCAGCTCACCAAGTCGAGATACGCAGTATTTT
-,TRBV20-1,TRBJ2-1,TRBD2,CSARVASSGAPYNEQFF,TGCAGTGCTAGAGTAGCGTCTAGCGGGGCTCCCTACAATGAGCAGTTCTTC
-,TRBV10-3,TRBJ1-1,-,CAISDPRSSEAFF,TGTGCCATCAGTGACCCCCGCAGCAGCGAAGCTTTCTTT
few,TRBV7-3,TRBJ2-3,-,CASSLSPLTDTQYF,TGTGCCAGCAGCTTAAGCCCTCTCACAGATACGCAGTATTTT
-,TRBV6-4,TRBJ2-3,-,CASSDRGTTDTQYF,TGTGCCAGCAGTGACAGGGGAACCACAGATACGCAGTATTTT
-,TRBV11-2,TRBJ2-5,TRBD1,CASSLKTGTGRRETQYF,TGTGCCAGCAGCCTAAAGACCGGGACAGGGCGACGGGAGACCCAGTACTTC
-,TRBV20-1,TRBJ2-2,-,CSASPRSTGELFF,TGCAGTGCTAGCCCTAGGAGCACCGGGGAGCTGTTTTTT
once,TRBV9,TRBJ2-5,-,CASKGRPTDETQYF,TGTGCCAGCAAAGGGAGACCGACCGACGAGACCCAGTACTTC
-,TRBV27,TRBJ2-1,-,CASSLREGYEQFF,TGTGCCAGCAGTTTAAGAGAAGGGTATGAGCAGTTCTTC
few,TRBV11-3,TRBJ2-3,-,CASSLLRGDTQYF,TGTGCCAGCAGCTTATTACGAGGAGATACGCAGTATTTT
-,TRBV6-1,TRBJ1-5,TRBD1,CASSGTDNQPQHF,TGTGCCAGCAGCGGGACAGACAATCAGCCCCAGCATTTT
-,TRBV19,TRBJ2-3,TRBD2,CASSIGLAVTDTQYF,TGTGCCAGTAGTATCGGACTAGCGGTCACAGATACGCAGTATTTT
-,TRBV12-3/TRBV12-4,TRBJ2-5,TRBD1,CASSLRTGGLETQYF,TGTGCCAGCAGTTTAAGGACAGGGGGCTTGGAGACCCAGTACTTC
-,TRBV20-1,TRBJ1-1,-,CSARPGPGVGEAFF,TGCAGTGCTAGGCCGGGACCCGGGGTGGGTGAAGCTTTCTTT
-,TRBV6-1,TRBJ2-1,-,CASRNNRDTRANEQFF,TGTGCCAGCAGAAATAACCGGGACACCAGAGCCAATGAGCAGTTCTTC
-,TRBV6-5,TRBJ2-7,-,CASSLQGFLYEQYF,TGTGCCAGCAGTTTGCAGGGTTTCCTCTACGAGCAGTACTTC
medium-sized,TRBV2,TRBJ1-2,TRBD1,CASRASGTGANGYTF,TGTGCCAGCAGAGCCTCGGGGACAGGGGCGAATGGCTACACCTTC
-,TRBV5-6,TRBJ1-6,-,CASSGGRWGNSPLHF,TGTGCCAGCAGCGGGGGGCGTTGGGGTAATTCACCCCTCCACTTT
-,TRBV7-6,TRBJ1-1,TRBD1,CASSPRQGSDTEAFF,TGTGCCAGCAGCCCTAGACAGGGGTCGGACACTGAAGCTTTCTTT
once,TRBV5-1,TRBJ2-7,TRBD2,CASSSSGGTYEQYF,TGCGCCAGCAGCTCCAGCGGGGGGACCTACGAGCAGTACTTC
-,TRBV28,TRBJ2-7,-,CASSLFMSYEQYF,TGTGCCAGCAGTTTATTTATGAGCTACGAGCAGTACTTC
-,TRBV4-1,TRBJ1-5,-,CASSPRAGFSTQPQHF,TGCGCCAGCAGTCCAAGAGCGGGGTTCTCTACCCAGCCCCAGCATTTT
-,TRBV12-3/TRBV12-4,TRBJ1-2,-,CASSPTRTAYGYTF,TGTGCCAGCAGTCCAACTCGGACAGCCTATGGCTACACCTTC
few,TRBV6-2/TRBV6-3,TRBJ1-5,-,CASSYWGNQPQHF,TGTGCCAGCAGTTACTGGGGCAATCAGCCCCAGCATTTT
few,TRBV20-1,TRBJ2-5,TRBD2,CSASGGLAGDQETQYF,TGCAGTGCTAGTGGGGGACTAGCGGGAGACCAAGAGACCCAGTACTTC
-,TRBV3-1,TRBJ1-2,TRBD1,CASSPHFGTGLTNYGYTF,TGTGCCAGCAGCCCCCATTTTGGGACAGGGCTAACTAACTATGGCTACACCTTC
-,TRBV6-5,TRBJ2-7,TRBD1,CASSYSDRPEQYF,TGTGCCAGCAGTTACTCGGACAGGCCCGAGCAGTACTTC
-,TRBV6-5,TRBJ2-7,-,CASSYPPYGGGSEQYF,TGTGCCAGCAGTTACCCCCCGTACGGGGGAGGAAGCGAGCAGTACTTC
few,TRBV6-5,TRBJ2-7,TRBD1,CASSYTGQGTYEQYF,TGTGCCAGCAGTTACACCGGACAGGGGACCTACGAGCAGTACTTC
-,TRBV20-1,TRBJ1-1,-,CSARSNTEAFF,TGCAGTGCTAGGTCGAACACTGAAGCTTTCTTT
-,TRBV28,TRBJ1-3,-,CASRGGILGGNTIYF,TGTGCCAGCAGGGGGGGAATTTTGGGGGGAAACACCATATATTTT
-,TRBV20-1,TRBJ2-7,TRBD2,CSAMGLAGGEQYF,TGCAGTGCTATGGGTCTAGCGGGAGGCGAGCAGTACTTC
-,TRBV7-8,TRBJ2-1,-,CASSLGTSRQGEQFF,TGTGCCAGCAGCTTAGGGACTAGCAGACAGGGTGAGCAGTTCTTC
few,TRBV30,TRBJ1-6,-,CAWSTTGSPLHF,TGTGCCTGGAGTACGACGGGCTCACCCCTCCACTTT
few,TRBV6-1,TRBJ2-2,TRBD1,CASSEGTGDTGELFF,TGTGCCAGCAGTGAAGGGACAGGGGACACCGGGGAGCTGTTTTTT
few,TRBV20-1,TRBJ2-5,TRBD2,CSAKTGGGQETQYF,TGCAGTGCTAAAACTGGCGGGGGACAAGAGACCCAGTACTTC
-,TRBV2,TRBJ1-5,TRBD1,CASRLRTGGNQPQHF,TGTGCCAGCAGACTTAGGACAGGGGGGAATCAGCCCCAGCATTTT
few,TRBV7-9,TRBJ1-1,-,CASSLDLNTEAFF,TGTGCCAGCAGCTTGGATTTGAACACTGAAGCTTTCTTT
-,TRBV25-1,TRBJ1-2,TRBD1,CASSDSQGAFYGYTF,TGTGCCAGCAGTGATTCACAGGGGGCGTTCTATGGCTACACCTTC
-,TRBV20-1,TRBJ2-2,TRBD2,CSAKMGGLGTGELFF,TGCAGTGCTAAAATGGGGGGGTTGGGCACCGGGGAGCTGTTTTTT
few,TRBV12-3/TRBV12-4,TRBJ1-1,TRBD1,CASSLDRVPTEAFF,TGTGCCAGCAGTCTAGACAGGGTTCCGACTGAAGCTTTCTTT
-,TRBV7-3,TRBJ2-1,-,CASSSGTEKPYNEQFF,TGTGCCAGCAGCTCCGGGACTGAAAAACCCTACAATGAGCAGTTCTTC
few,TRBV15,TRBJ2-3,TRBD2,CATGPGGATDTQYF,TGTGCCACCGGTCCGGGGGGGGCCACAGATACGCAGTATTTT
few,TRBV2,TRBJ2-5,TRBD1,CASRGPGQGGYQYF,TGTGCCAGCAGGGGGCCCGGACAGGGGGGTTACCAGTACTTC
few,TRBV6-1,TRBJ1-5,-,CASSDGQVGNQPQHF,TGTGCCAGCAGTGATGGGCAAGTGGGCAATCAGCCCCAGCATTTT
medium-sized,TRBV27,TRBJ1-2,-,CASRSSRLTGSSYGYTF,TGTGCCAGCAGATCCTCACGATTAACAGGGTCTTCCTATGGCTACACCTTC
-,TRBV18,TRBJ2-2,-,CASSPPKNTGELFF,TGTGCCAGCTCACCACCGAAGAACACCGGGGAGCTGTTTTTT
-,TRBV20-1,TRBJ2-3,TRBD2,CSARGASGRVVDTQYF,TGCAGTGCTCGAGGCGCTAGCGGGAGAGTGGTAGATACGCAGTATTTT
few,TRBV7-2,TRBJ2-7,-,CASSLEGSRSHEQYF,TGTGCCAGCAGCTTAGAGGGAAGCAGATCTCATGAGCAGTACTTC
few,TRBV19,TRBJ1-1,-,CASSMGRGTEAFF,TGTGCCAGTAGTATGGGCAGGGGCACTGAAGCTTTCTTT
-,TRBV6-5,TRBJ2-1,TRBD2,CASSYSGTSDYNEQFF,TGTGCCAGCAGTTACTCCGGGACTAGCGACTACAATGAGCAGTTCTTC
-,TRBV28,TRBJ1-4,-,CASRSPSLGLRGEKLFF,TGTGCCAGCAGATCCCCATCCCTGGGCTTAAGAGGTGAAAAACTGTTTTTT